Listed below are T cell receptor beta chains from one sample, sequenced in a study of T cells in Graves' hyperthyroidism and ophthalmopathy. TCRdb called the multiplex PCR reads again in MiXCR, with one record for every CDR3 protein. The sample has roughly 840,000 distinct CDR3 sequences; about two fifths are singletons. The specimen was blood. The receptors come from a man younger than 30 with Graves' hyperthyroidism. CDR3s leave out the opening cysteine and the closing phenylalanine or tryptophan.

>TRBJ2-7|TRBV29-1
SYRGQNYEQY
>TRBJ2-7|TRBV28
AALGEALNSYEQY
>TRBJ2-5|TRBV29-1
SGAGGSQETQY
>TRBJ2-7|TRBV2
ASSEEIFKWY
>TRBJ1-2|TRBV2
ASSAGGQGRGYT
>TRBJ1-5|TRBV7-9
ASSQETSDQPQH
>TRBJ2-5|TRBV9
ASSQDGVQETQY
>TRBJ2-2|TRBV7-9
ASSSTSAGTGELF
>TRBJ2-7|TRBV29-1
SVVTGGSYEQY
>TRBJ1-6|TRBV15
ATSARLVDSPLH
>TRBJ1-4|TRBV7-3
ASSLGTGPL
>TRBJ1-1|TRBV29-1
SGGGTNTEAF
>TRBJ2-6|TRBV20-1
SASPGRANVLT
>TRBJ2-2|TRBV7-8
ASSLTQAGELF
>TRBJ1-2|TRBV19
ATKASPNYGYT
>TRBJ2-5|TRBV7-2
ASSPDGGQGGTQY
>TRBJ2-5|TRBV9
ASSVAGMGQETQY
>TRBJ2-5|TRBV9
ASSVGQGLKETQY
>TRBJ2-5|TRBV19
ASRERMQETQY
>TRBJ1-1|TRBV5-1
ASRGGHPNTEAF